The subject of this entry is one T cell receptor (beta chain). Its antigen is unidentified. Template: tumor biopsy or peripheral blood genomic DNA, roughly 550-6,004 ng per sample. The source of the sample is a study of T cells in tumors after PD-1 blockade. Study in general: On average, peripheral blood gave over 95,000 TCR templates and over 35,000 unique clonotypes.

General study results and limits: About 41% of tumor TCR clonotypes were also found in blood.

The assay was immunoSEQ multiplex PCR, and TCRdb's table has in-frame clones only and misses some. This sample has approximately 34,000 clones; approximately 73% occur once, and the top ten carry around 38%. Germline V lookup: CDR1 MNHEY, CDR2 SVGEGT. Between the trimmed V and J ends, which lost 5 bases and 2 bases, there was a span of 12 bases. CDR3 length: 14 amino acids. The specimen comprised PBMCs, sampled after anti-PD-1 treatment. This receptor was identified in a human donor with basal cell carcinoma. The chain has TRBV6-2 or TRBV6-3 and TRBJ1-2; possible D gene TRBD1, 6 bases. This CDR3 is CASSNGQQNYGYTF. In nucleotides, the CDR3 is TGTGCCAGCAGTAATGGACAGCAGAACTATGGCTACACCTTC.